This TCR beta chain was found in a study of CD8+CD57+ T cells in acquired aplastic anemia. For sequencing, patients were chosen who had shown expansion of CD8+CD57+ cells by flow cytometry. The TCR beta profiling, which covered VDJ combination and CDR3 sequence, was carried out using genomic DNA as the template. TCRdb recomputed calls from the reads with MiXCR, one row per CDR3 protein. The profile covers approximately 180,000 distinct CDR3 sequences, with roughly three fifths appearing a single time and about two fifths taken by the ten largest. With 3 bases clipped from V and 7 bases from J, the junction kept 10 bases outside the gene matches. The CDR3 consists of 14 residues. CDR1 and CDR2 from the germline V gene are SQVTM and ANQGSEA.

The receptor comes from a human donor with aplastic anemia. The chain combines TRBV29-1 with TRBJ2-3; 7 nucleotides line up with TRBD2. Sequencing used sorted CD4+, CD8+, or CD8+CD57+ T cells (not recorded which) from PBMCs. The CDR3 region is CSVEGGTGPYTQYF. As DNA, the CDR3 is TGCAGCGTTGAGGGGGGGACCGGACCCTATACGCAGTATTTT.